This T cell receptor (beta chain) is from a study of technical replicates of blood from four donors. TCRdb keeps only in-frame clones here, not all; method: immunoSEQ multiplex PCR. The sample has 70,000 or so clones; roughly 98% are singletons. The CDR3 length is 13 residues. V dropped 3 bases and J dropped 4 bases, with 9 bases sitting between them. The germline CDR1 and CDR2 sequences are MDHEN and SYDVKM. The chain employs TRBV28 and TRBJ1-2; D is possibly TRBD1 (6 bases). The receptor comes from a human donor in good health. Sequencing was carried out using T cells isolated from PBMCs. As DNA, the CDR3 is TGTGCCAGCAGTTTGGACAGCTTCTATGGCTACACCTTC. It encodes CASSLDSFYGYTF.